This TCR beta chain comes out of a study of blood T cell repertoires in COVID-19. At the level of the study: The samples span acute and convalescent COVID-19 from the United States, Italy and Spain. T cells, B-cell-depleted T cells, or PBMCs provided the cDNA or gDNA that served as material.

In the original processing: Cell counts per sample came from amplifying reference gene primers. Clones were read by immunoSEQ multiplex PCR, and TCRdb kept only the in-frame ones, dropping some. V and J calls and clone size are those listed in that table; D and trimming were worked out from the DNA. The sample shows about 230,000 clones, approximately 82% of them seen only once. Only one count was recorded for this clone. This receptor was identified in a woman in her 70s with active or convalescent COVID-19. The sample consisted of peripheral blood.

CDR3 protein: CASSPGTSGSTQETQYF. The CDR3 coding sequence is TGCGCCAGCAGCCCAGGGACTAGCGGGAGCACACAAGAGACCCAGTACTTC. V is TRBV5-1 and J is TRBJ2-5; 14 bases are shared with TRBD2. Germline assignment: CDR1 SGHRS and CDR2 YFSETQ. The CDR3 loop spans 17 amino acids. Losses at the gene ends were 4 bases for V and 2 bases for J; bases not matched to a gene: 7. The full variable domain, in which reference TRBV5-1 and TRBJ2-5 provide the parts outside the CDR3, is KAGVTQTPRYLIKTRGQQVTLSCSPISGHRSVSWYQQTPGQGLQFLFEYFSETQRNKGNFPGRFSGRQFSNSRSEMNVSTLELGDSALYLCASSPGTSGSTQETQYFGPGTRLLVL.